This record concerns one T cell receptor (beta chain) sequence. As yet, its antigen is unknown. The entry originates in a study of T cells in localized non-small cell lung cancer. Overall study results and limits: Within adjacent lung there appeared a median approximately 60 of the top 100 tumor clones. Uninvolved adjacent lung had more T cell clonality than any other tissue, topping tumor. Blood T cell density predicted longer survival; adjacent-lung clonality, shorter. Since sequencing was restricted to only one region of the tumor, intratumor heterogeneity remains a possibility.

Trimming took 8 bases from V and 1 from J, leaving 12 bases between them. The CDR3 is 14 amino acids. Per germline, CDR1 SGHNT and CDR2 YENEEA. Using immunoSEQ multiplex PCR, the repertoire was profiled, and TCRdb retains in-frame clones only, with some absent. The sample records roughly 13,000 clones, around four fifths being singletons. The genes are TRBV11-3 and TRBJ1-5; possible D gene TRBD1, 5 bases. The sequence derives from a male donor older than 55 with stage I squamous cell lung carcinoma. The sequencing here drew on peripheral blood, taken before any cancer treatment. The CDR3 coding sequence is TGTGCCAGCCCGTCGGGGGGGAGCAATCAGCCCCAGCATTTT. Its translation: CASPSGGSNQPQHF.